This TCR beta chain was captured by sequencing in a study of cytomegalovirus exposure and HLA in healthy donors. The PCR used 60 Vbeta and 13 Jbeta primers. TCRdb's table, derived via immunoSEQ multiplex PCR, lists solely in-frame clones and lacks some. The sample shows 170,000 or so clones, about four fifths of them seen only once. The germline CDR1 and CDR2 sequences are LGHNA and YNFKEQ. The CDR3 consists of 13 residues. V was clipped by 4 bases and J by 6 bases; unmatched bases: 4. Specimen: PBMCs. The clonotype originates from a woman aged 45 to 65 in good health and CMV-seropositive. The chain recombines TRBV4-2 with TRBJ2-7, with TRBD1 matching 9 bases. CDR3 region: CASSLDRGGEQYF. CDR3 DNA: TGTGCCAGCAGCCTGGACAGGGGAGGCGAGCAGTACTTC.